These T cell receptor beta chains were read from a single sample in a study of blood T cell repertoires in COVID-19. Sequencing used immunoSEQ multiplex PCR; TCRdb keeps in-frame clones, though not all of them. The sample shows about 42,000 clones, more than 70% of them seen only once. Sequenced sample: peripheral blood. The receptors shown here come from a man between 65 and 80 years old with acute or convalescent COVID-19. Each CDR3 is given with its conserved first and last residue. Clone size appears in some rows only: once, few, many, or a class for an expanded clone.

>TRBJ2-1|TRBV30|NA
CAWSVRLAGDPNEQFF
>TRBJ2-5|TRBV7-2|NA
CASSLVAGPKTQYF
>TRBJ1-3|TRBV5-1|NA
CASSLSGQGGGNTIYF
>TRBJ2-1|TRBV28|NA
CASDSGRSYNEQFF
>TRBJ1-5|TRBV5-1|NA
CASSMDSSNQPQHF
>TRBJ2-7|TRBV11-3|few
CASSSTWNEQYF
>TRBJ1-1|TRBV6-5|NA
CATQISMNTEAFF
>TRBJ1-5|TRBV5-1|once
CASSLGGSNQPQHF
>TRBJ2-1|TRBV11-2|once
CASSPRDRGSYNEQFF
>TRBJ1-6|TRBV12-3/TRBV12-4|once
CASRFGEYSPLHF
>TRBJ2-3|TRBV12-3/TRBV12-4|NA
CASGNRGPGTQYF
>TRBJ1-4|TRBV7-8|NA
CASSFNSREKLFF
>TRBJ1-6|TRBV7-2|NA
CASSRDRLPNSPLHF
>TRBJ1-4|TRBV30|NA
CAWTGGYGKLFF
>TRBJ1-3|TRBV11-2|once
CASSREGPYGQGRGNTIYF